These 23 T cell receptor beta chains came from one sample sequenced in a study of regulatory T cells in long-lasting Graves disease. CDR3 regions were amplified by Arm-PCR using iRepertoire HTBI primers to build TCR beta libraries. A single record per CDR3 protein comes from TCRdb applying MiXCR to the multiplex PCR reads. Among 400,000 to 500,000 distinct CDR3 sequences listed, roughly 15% were seen once. The time point here: newly diagnosed GD, antithyroid drugs for less than 3 months. PBMC RNA was the source of the TCR library. These records were also assigned to another study, of T cells in Graves' hyperthyroidism and ophthalmopathy.

The source material was peripheral blood mononuclear cells (PBMCs), sampled at new diagnosis, from a patient treated with antithyroid drugs. The receptors stem from a woman in her 30s with Graves disease.

This clonotype was recorded many times. This sequence joins TRBV7-9 and TRBJ2-1, with TRBD2 matching 8 bases. This CDR3 contains 16 residues. Per the germline V gene, CDR1 is SEHNR and CDR2 is FQNEAQ (reference sequence). J was trimmed by 4 bases and V by 5 bases; bases with no gene match: 10. The CDR3 is CASSPPSGGQYNEQFF. The CDR3 nucleotides are TGTGCCAGCAGCCCTCCCAGCGGGGGCCAGTACAATGAGCAGTTCTTC.

Ten or more counts support this clonotype. The J gene is TRBJ2-1, the V gene TRBV12-3 or TRBV12-4; D is unclear. V gave up 6 bases and J gave up 0 bases, with 12 bases separating them. The CDR3 covers 15 residues. The CDR3 reads CASRPASSSYNEQFF. In DNA form, the CDR3 reads TGTGCCAGCAGACCGGCTTCGAGCTCCTACAATGAGCAGTTCTTC.

This clonotype was picked up many times. V and J are TRBV2 and TRBJ1-2, with TRBD1 matching over 11 bases. V trimming: 7 bases; J trimming: 8 bases; junction bases outside the gene matches: 6. There are 13 residues in the CDR3. From germline, CDR1 is SNHLY and CDR2 FYNNEI. CDR3 sequence (DNA): TGTGCCAGCAAGGGACAGGGGGGTTACGGCTACACCTTC. Translated, it gives CASKGQGGYGYTF. The entire variable domain, with the rest obtained from reference TRBV2 and TRBJ1-2, is as follows: EPEVTQTPSHQVTQMGQEVILRCVPISNHLYFYWYRQILGQKVEFLVSFYNNEISEKSEIFDDQFSVERPDGSNFTLKIRSTKLEDSAMYFCASKGQGGYGYTFGSGTRLTVV.

V usage is TRBV5-6 and J usage is TRBJ1-2; 10 bases map to TRBD1. V lost 2 bases to trimming and J lost 2 bases; unmatched junction nucleotides: 3. Germline CDR1 and CDR2: SGHDT and YYEEEE. The length of the CDR3 is 15 residues. Written as DNA, the CDR3 is TGTGCCAGCAGCTTTGGGACAGGGGCCAACTATGGCTACACCTTC. Its protein is CASSFGTGANYGYTF.

The chain links TRBV20-1 to TRBJ1-3; no firm D call. This CDR3 has 14 residues. The germline gives CDR1 DFQATT, CDR2 SNEGSKA (reference sequence). Deletions cut 3 bases from V and 6 bases from J, with 15 bases between. The CDR3 spells CSASRSAWENTIYF. The CDR3 DNA reads TGCAGTGCTAGCAGGTCAGCCTGGGAAAACACCATATATTTT.

The V gene is TRBV24-1, the J gene TRBJ2-2; 12 positions agree with TRBD2. Germline V gives CDR1 KGHDR, CDR2 SFDVKD. J was trimmed by 3 bases and V by 4 bases; bases with no gene match: 8. The CDR3 consists of 18 residues. CDR3 in amino acids: CATSDEGLAGRYTGELFF. In nucleotides, the CDR3 is TGTGCCACCAGTGACGAAGGACTAGCGGGGCGATACACCGGGGAGCTGTTTTTT.

Ten or more counts support this clonotype. V gene TRBV4-1 combines with J gene TRBJ2-7, with 11 bases fitting TRBD2. V shed 1 base and J 0 bases; nucleotides not matched to a gene: 2. Germline CDR1 is MGHRA and CDR2 is YSYEKL. The CDR3 runs 16 residues. CDR3 residues: CASSQATSGVSYEQYF. The CDR3, as DNA: TGCGCCAGCAGCCAAGCGACTAGCGGGGTCTCCTACGAGCAGTACTTC.

This clonotype was found many times. The chain has TRBV20-1 and TRBJ2-3; 13 bases align to TRBD2. Germline V lookup: CDR1 DFQATT, CDR2 SNEGSKA (reference sequence). The junction had 10 bases not matched to a gene; V was cut back by 6 bases and J by 4 bases. The CDR3 has 16 amino acids. CDR3 bases: TGCAGTGCCAGGGCGTGGACTAGCGGGAGCCCAGATACGCAGTATTTT. This encodes CSARAWTSGSPDTQYF.

This chain uses TRBV20-1 with TRBJ2-5, with D maybe TRBD1 (6 bases). V shed 6 bases and J shed 0 bases, with 23 bases lying between them. The CDR3 contains 17 residues. The germline gives CDR1 DFQATT, CDR2 SNEGSKA (reference sequence). The chain's CDR3 is CSAPLQGWVRYQETQYF. CDR3 DNA: TGCAGTGCGCCGCTCCAGGGGTGGGTCAGGTACCAAGAGACCCAGTACTTC.

The rearrangement uses TRBV30 and TRBJ2-5; the match to TRBD2 covers 7 bases. Per the germline V gene, CDR1 is GTSNPN and CDR2 is SVGIG (reference sequence). With 0 bases clipped from V and 5 bases from J, the junction kept 6 bases outside the gene matches. The CDR3 loop spans 14 amino acids. CDR3 loop: CAWSVDPRGETQYF. Written as DNA, the CDR3 is TGTGCCTGGAGTGTCGACCCGCGGGGGGAGACCCAGTACTTC.

The table lists this clonotype with many counts. V and J are TRBV7-2 and TRBJ1-5; D unresolved. The CDR3 runs 13 residues. The germline V gene encodes CDR1 SGHTA and CDR2 FQGNSA. Trimming removed 1 base at V and 10 bases at J, with 11 bases between. CDR3 nucleotide sequence: TGTGCCAGCAGCTTAGGAGGCGGAGCCCCCCAGCATTTT. Translated: CASSLGGGAPQHF.

A word on this clonotype: A much larger clone differs from this one at a single base, so this may be a read error. The J gene is TRBJ2-3, the V gene TRBV7-9; a weak D match, TRBD1 (5 bases). The J call may be wrong; the DNA end is better matched by TRBJ2-5. CDR3 length: 15 amino acids. Per the germline V gene, CDR1 is SEHNR and CDR2 is FQNEAQ (reference sequence). CDR3 bases: TGTGCCAGCAGCTTCTTGGGGCCTCAGGGAGAGACCCAGTACTTC. Its translation: CASSFLGPQGETQYF.

This clonotype was seen a few times. A junction boundary mismatches the germline segment, possibly from a read error. Written as DNA, the CDR3 is TGTGCCAGCAGCTTTCAGGGGAACACTGAAGCTTCCTTT. It encodes CASSFQGNTEASF. The V and J genes are TRBV7-9 and TRBJ1-1; maybe TRBD1 (6 bases). Germline V gene lookup returns CDR1 SEHNR and CDR2 FQNEAQ (reference sequence). The CDR3 is 13 amino acids.

The rearrangement joins TRBV19 to TRBJ1-2; D ambiguous. This CDR3 region has 14 residues. Germline loops: CDR1 LNHDA, CDR2 SQIVND (reference sequence). The germline V and J ends were trimmed by 4 bases and 4 bases, with 13 bases remaining between them. CDR3 sequence: CASSTGPQGYGYTF. In DNA form, the CDR3 reads TGTGCCAGTAGTACGGGTCCGCAAGGCTATGGCTACACCTTC.

The chain joins TRBV30 to TRBJ1-1; tentative D call: TRBD1 (6 bases). Germline loops: CDR1 GTSNPN, CDR2 SVGIG (reference sequence). V was clipped by 3 bases and J by 6 bases, with 11 bases between them. The CDR3 covers 12 residues. The CDR3 coding sequence is TGTGCCTGGAGAGGGGGGATAGCTGAAGCTTTCTTT. The encoded protein is CAWRGGIAEAFF. The variable domain in full, with the rest retrieved from reference TRBV30 and TRBJ1-1, is SQTIHQWPATLVQPVGSPLSLECTVEGTSNPNLYWYRQAAGRGLQLLFYSVGIGQISSEVPQNLSASRPQDRQFILSSKKLLLSDSGFYLCAWRGGIAEAFFGQGTRLTVV.

This clonotype was detected many times. This chain links TRBV11-2 with TRBJ2-5; D gene unclear. This CDR3 contains 15 residues. V lost 1 base to trimming and J lost 5 bases, with 14 bases between them. The germline gives CDR1 SGHAT, CDR2 FQNNGV. CDR3 region: CASSLAHSPTETQYF. The CDR3 region has the DNA TGTGCCAGCAGCTTAGCCCACTCGCCTACGGAGACCCAGTACTTC.

This clonotype was detected ten times or more. The gene calls are TRBV6-5 and TRBJ1-2, with D perhaps matching TRBD1 (6 bases). With 2 bases removed from V and 2 bases from J, the gap between germline ends came to 9 bases. Germline values: CDR1 MNHEY, CDR2 SVGAGI. The CDR3 runs 14 residues. The CDR3 DNA reads TGTGCCAGCAGTTACCGGGACACAAACTATGGCTACACCTTC. Protein sequence: CASSYRDTNYGYTF.

This clonotype occurred many times. This chain connects TRBV29-1 to TRBJ2-5; 7 nucleotides align to TRBD2. CDR1 and CDR2 from the germline V gene are SQVTM and ANQGSEA. The CDR3 consists of 17 residues. V lost 1 base and J lost 5; bases outside the gene matches: 16. The CDR3 DNA sequence: TGCAGCGTTGAAGCCCCGTGGGGGGAGGGCCCCCCGGAGACCCAGTACTTC. Protein sequence: CSVEAPWGEGPPETQYF.

This clonotype was observed many times. The rearrangement links TRBV20-1 to TRBJ2-1; maybe TRBD1 (6 bases). The CDR3 consists of 19 residues. The V gene lost 6 bases and the J gene lost 1 base, with 28 bases spanning the gap. The germline V gene encodes CDR1 DFQATT and CDR2 SNEGSKA (reference sequence). CDR3 coding DNA: TGCAGTGCGACAAGCCATTATGAACAGGGAATTAGGTCCTACAATGAGCAGTTCTTC. Translated, it gives CSATSHYEQGIRSYNEQFF.

In this sample, this clonotype turned up once. This may be a read error: a much more frequent sequence differs by one nucleotide. The V call is TRBV15, the J call TRBJ2-1, with 8 bases identical to TRBD1. J gave up 12 bases and V 4 bases, and 17 bases lay outside the gene matches. CDR3 length: 16 amino acids. Looked up from germline, CDR1 is LNHNV and CDR2 is YYDKDF (reference sequence). CDR3 protein: CATSILTGTGRGAQFF. The DNA of the CDR3 is TGTGCCACCAGCATCCTCACCGGGACAGGCCGGGGAGCGCAGTTCTTC. Combining the CDR3 with reference TRBV15 and TRBJ2-1 gives the whole variable domain DAMVIQNPRYQVTQFGKPVTLSCSQTLNHNVMYWYQQKSSQAPKLLFHYYDKDFNNEADTPDNFQSRRPNTSFCFLDIRSPGLGDTAMYLCATSILTGTGRGAQFFGPGTRLTVL.

This clonotype turned up a few times. A much more abundant neighbour one base away suggests this may be a read error. The rearrangement uses TRBV6-1 and TRBJ2-2; maybe TRBD1 (7 bases). The CDR3 consists of 13 residues. V was clipped by 7 bases and J by 8 bases, with 14 bases between them. Germline assignment: CDR1 MNHNS and CDR2 SASEGT. The CDR3 DNA reads TGTGCCAGCATTTCGGAGGGGGCGGGGGAGCTGTTTTTT. This sequence encodes CASISEGAGELFF.

This clonotype was seen repeatedly, ten times or more. This chain links TRBV28 with TRBJ2-1; D remains unclear. V gave up 6 bases and J gave up 7 bases, with 16 bases separating them. This CDR3 spans 14 amino acids. Germline V gene data show CDR1 as MDHEN and CDR2 as SYDVKM. CDR3 in DNA: TGTGCCAGCAGCAACCCTTCCCCCGGTAATGAGCAGTTCTTC. Translated, it gives CASSNPSPGNEQFF.

V gene TRBV19 combines with J gene TRBJ1-1, with no clear D. With 1 base removed from V and 3 bases from J, the gap between germline ends came to 9 bases. CDR1 is LNHDA, CDR2 SQIVND, per germline (reference sequence). The CDR3 has 14 amino acids. The CDR3: CASSIARSDTEAFF. For the CDR3, the DNA is TGTGCCAGTAGTATAGCCAGGAGTGACACTGAAGCTTTCTTT.